This record covers a single T cell receptor (beta chain). Use of 60 Vbeta and 13 Jbeta primers characterized the PCR. This table comes from immunoSEQ multiplex PCR, and its TCRdb copy is limited to in-frame clones, with some not included. The data contain 120,000 or so clones, over 65% of them seen just once; the ten biggest clones take up 4%. The entry originates in a study of cytomegalovirus exposure and HLA in healthy donors. Sequencing was carried out using PBMCs. The clonotype comes from a middle-aged man in good health and CMV-seropositive.

CDR3 DNA: TGTGCCAGCAGTGATATCGACCGTGTAGCGGGGAGGTACCAAGAGACCCAGTACTTC. It yields the protein CASSDIDRVAGRYQETQYF. This chain joins TRBV6-4 and TRBJ2-5, with TRBD2 matching over 8 bases. The CDR3 is 19 residues long. The germline V gene has CDR1 MRHNA and CDR2 SNTAGT. Trimming at V came to 3 bases and at J to 0 bases, leaving 15 bases not matched to a gene.